This T cell receptor (beta chain) appears in the sequencing data of a study of glioma-infiltrating T cells after dendritic cell vaccination. Study-wide background: At biweekly intervals, patients got three intradermal dendritic cell vaccine injections.

The table came from immunoSEQ multiplex PCR; TCRdb's copy has only in-frame clones and leaves some out. The sample consists of 45,000 to 50,000 clones, 85% to 90% of them appearing once. The CDR3 length is 13 residues. V shed 0 bases and J shed 12 bases, with 13 bases lying between them. Per germline, CDR1 LGHNA and CDR2 YNFKEQ. Before vaccination, two weeks after the third vaccination, and at progression, PBMC were collected. This material consisted of blood, taken before dendritic cell vaccination. This sequence originates from a human donor with glioblastoma. The gene calls are TRBV4-2 and TRBJ2-3; maybe TRBD2 (5 bases). CDR3 amino acids: CASSQDMSGPQYF. CDR3 nucleotide sequence: TGTGCCAGCAGCCAAGATATGAGCGGACCTCAGTATTTT.